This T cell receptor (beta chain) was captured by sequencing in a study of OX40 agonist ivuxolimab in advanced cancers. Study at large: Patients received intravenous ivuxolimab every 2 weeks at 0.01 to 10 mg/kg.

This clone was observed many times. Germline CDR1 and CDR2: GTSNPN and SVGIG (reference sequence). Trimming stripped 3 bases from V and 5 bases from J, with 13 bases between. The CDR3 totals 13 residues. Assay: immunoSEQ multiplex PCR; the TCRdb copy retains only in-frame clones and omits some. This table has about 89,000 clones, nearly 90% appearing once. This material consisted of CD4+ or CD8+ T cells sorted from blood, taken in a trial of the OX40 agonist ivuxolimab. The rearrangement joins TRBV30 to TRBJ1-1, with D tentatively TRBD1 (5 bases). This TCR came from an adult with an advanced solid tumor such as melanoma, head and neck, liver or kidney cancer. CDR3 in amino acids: CAWRTAGLTEAFF. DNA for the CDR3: TGTGCCTGGAGGACAGCGGGGTTAACTGAAGCTTTCTTT.